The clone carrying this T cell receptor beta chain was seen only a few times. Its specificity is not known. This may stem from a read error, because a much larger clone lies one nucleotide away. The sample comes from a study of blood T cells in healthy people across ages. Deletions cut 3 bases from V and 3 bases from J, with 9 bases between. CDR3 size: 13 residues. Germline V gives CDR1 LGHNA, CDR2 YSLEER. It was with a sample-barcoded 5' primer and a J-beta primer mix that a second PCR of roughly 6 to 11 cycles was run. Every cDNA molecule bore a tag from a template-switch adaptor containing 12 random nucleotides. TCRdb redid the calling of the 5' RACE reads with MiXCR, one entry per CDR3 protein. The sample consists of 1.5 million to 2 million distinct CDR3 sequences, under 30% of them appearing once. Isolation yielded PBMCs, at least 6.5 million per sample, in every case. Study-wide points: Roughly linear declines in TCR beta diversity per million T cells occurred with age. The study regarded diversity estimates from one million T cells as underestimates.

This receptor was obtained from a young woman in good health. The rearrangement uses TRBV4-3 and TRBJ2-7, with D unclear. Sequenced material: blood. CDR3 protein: CASSQSADYEQYF. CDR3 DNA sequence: TGCGCCAGCAGCCAGAGCGCGGACTACGAGCAGTACTTC.